A single sample is the source of the 19 T cell receptor beta chains below, sequenced in a study of regulatory T cells in long-lasting Graves disease. Specified time point: newly diagnosed GD, antithyroid drugs for less than 3 months. From PBMCs, RNA was extracted and then used to make the TCR library. Arm-PCR of CDR3 regions and iRepertoire HTBI primers were used to build TCR beta libraries. TCRdb processed the multiplex PCR reads anew with MiXCR; each CDR3 protein has one entry. The sample lists about 560,000 distinct CDR3 sequences, about 16% occurring once. The same data also went into a second study, on T cells in Graves' hyperthyroidism and ophthalmopathy.

The sequenced sample was peripheral blood mononuclear cells (PBMCs), obtained at new diagnosis, from a patient treated with antithyroid drugs. The receptor source for this set is a man younger than 35 with Graves disease.

This clonotype was seen many times. The rearrangement joins TRBV6-2 or TRBV6-3 to TRBJ2-3; D remains ambiguous. Trimming removed 6 bases at V and 6 bases at J, with 13 bases between. Germline V gene data show CDR1 as MNHEY and CDR2 as SVGEGT. The CDR3 length is 13 residues. The CDR3 DNA follows: TGTGCCAGCAGCACCTCCCTGGGGGATACGCAGTATTTT. This sequence encodes CASSTSLGDTQYF.

This clonotype was observed a few times. This chain uses TRBV15 with TRBJ1-1; TRBD1 aligns across 7 bases. The germline V gene has CDR1 LNHNV and CDR2 YYDKDF (reference sequence). The ends lost 0 bases at V and 3 bases at J; junction bases unmatched: 7. The CDR3 loop spans 16 amino acids. CDR3 in DNA: TGTGCCACCAGCAGAGATAGAGAACAGGGGTACACTGAAGCTTTCTTT. It encodes CATSRDREQGYTEAFF.

This clonotype was counted many times. The chain has TRBV6-2 or TRBV6-3 and TRBJ2-1; D not resolved. With 0 bases removed from V and 2 bases from J, the gap between germline ends came to 8 bases. Germline V gene lookup returns CDR1 MNHEY and CDR2 SVGEGT. This CDR3 is 15 amino acids long. As DNA, the CDR3 is TGTGCCAGCAGTTACTCAGCAGAACCCTACAATGAGCAGTTCTTC. This gives the protein CASSYSAEPYNEQFF.

The chain employs TRBV10-3 and TRBJ1-1; TRBD1 aligns across 8 bases. V lost 6 bases and J lost 8; bases outside the gene matches: 11. Germline values: CDR1 ENHRY, CDR2 SYGVKD. The CDR3 has 14 residues. The CDR3 nucleotides are TGTGCCATCAGCTGGGACAGGTCTCAAGGAGAAGCTTTCTTT. Translation gives CAISWDRSQGEAFF.

This chain links TRBV2 with TRBJ2-7; D unclear. Trimming removed 9 bases from V and 1 base from J, with 13 bases in between. CDR1 SNHLY and CDR2 FYNNEI come from the germline V gene. The CDR3 spans 13 residues. The CDR3 is CARRLIWSYEQYF. In nucleotides, the CDR3 is TGTGCCAGACGACTGATCTGGTCCTACGAGCAGTACTTC.

Many counts were recorded for this clonotype. The chain combines TRBV28 with TRBJ1-2; D is uncertain. The ends were cut back, 6 bases at V and 4 bases at J, with 15 bases in the middle. The CDR3 is 14 amino acids. Germline V gene data show CDR1 as MDHEN and CDR2 as SYDVKM. The CDR3 sequence: CASRGHSGSYGYTF. In DNA, the CDR3 is TGTGCCAGCAGAGGGCATTCGGGCAGCTATGGCTACACCTTC.

The J gene is TRBJ1-1, the V gene TRBV28, with no clear D. Germline CDR1 is MDHEN and CDR2 is SYDVKM. This CDR3 is built from 15 residues. The ends were cut back, 3 bases at V and 3 bases at J, with 14 bases in the middle. DNA for the CDR3: TGTGCCAGCAGTTTCCGTGATAGGGCGGACACTGAAGCTTTCTTT. Translation: CASSFRDRADTEAFF.

This chain connects TRBV6-9 to TRBJ1-1, with TRBD1 matching 11 bases. This CDR3 spans 15 amino acids. Germline CDR1 is MNHGY and CDR2 is SVAAGI. V lost 6 bases to trimming and J lost 5 bases; unmatched junction nucleotides: 8. The CDR3 DNA is TGTGCCAGCAGCCCAAGGACAGGGGGCTTTACTGAAGCTTTCTTT. Encoded protein: CASSPRTGGFTEAFF.

This clonotype was observed a few times. A junction boundary mismatches the germline segment, possibly from a read error. V usage is TRBV30 and J usage is TRBJ2-7, with 11 bases that match TRBD1. CDR1 is GTSNPN, CDR2 SVGIG, per germline (reference sequence). The CDR3 runs to 15 residues. Here the CDR3 DNA reads TGTACCTGGAATACCGGGACAGGGGGGCCCTACGAGCAGTACTTC. Amino acid sequence: CTWNTGTGGPYEQYF. The entire variable domain, with the rest obtained from reference TRBV30 and TRBJ2-7, is as follows: SQTIHQWPATLVQPVGSPLSLECTVEGTSNPNLYWYRQAAGRGLQLLFYSVGIGQISSEVPQNLSASRPQDRQFILSSKKLLLSDSGFYLCTWNTGTGGPYEQYFGPGTRLTVT.

This clonotype was counted ten times or more. This chain connects TRBV20-1 to TRBJ1-1; TRBD1 agrees at 8 bases. The trim removed 1 base at V and 6 bases at J, leaving 4 bases unmatched. The CDR3 extends over 13 amino acids. Germline values: CDR1 DFQATT, CDR2 SNEGSKA (reference sequence). The CDR3 DNA sequence: TGCAGTGCTAGAGCAGACAGGGGCTCTGAAGCTTTCTTT. Its translation: CSARADRGSEAFF.

This clonotype was counted at least ten times. V usage is TRBV28 and J usage is TRBJ1-2; 9 nucleotides align to TRBD1. The CDR3 has 15 amino acids. V dropped 8 bases and J dropped 8; count of bases not matched to a gene: 15. Germline V gene lookup returns CDR1 MDHEN and CDR2 SYDVKM. The CDR3 region is CASLSPGQGNGGYTF. CDR3 sequence (DNA): TGTGCCAGCTTATCTCCGGGACAGGGAAACGGGGGCTACACCTTC.

The chain joins TRBV3-1 to TRBJ2-7, with 7 bases matching TRBD1. CDR3 length: 15 residues. CDR1 and CDR2 from the germline V gene are LGHDT and YNNKEL (reference sequence). The ends lost 8 bases at V and 7 bases at J; junction bases unmatched: 17. The CDR3 nucleotides read TGTGCCAGCTCTCGGGCGACAGGGCTTTTAGAAGAGCAGTACTTC. As protein: CASSRATGLLEEQYF.

The CDR3 sequence is CAISVEASSGNTIYF. The DNA for the CDR3 is TGTGCCATCAGTGTAGAGGCCTCCTCTGGAAACACCATATATTTT. The chain is built from TRBV10-3 and TRBJ1-3, with D unclear. Per the germline V gene, CDR1 is ENHRY and CDR2 is SYGVKD. Trimming took 4 bases from V and 0 from J, leaving 10 bases between them. The CDR3 has 15 amino acids.

The rearrangement uses TRBV7-2 and TRBJ1-2; possibly TRBD1 for D (5 bases). Trimming took off 0 bases at V and 3 bases at J, with 11 bases between the two ends. The CDR3 loop spans 15 amino acids. Germline-derived CDR1 and CDR2 are SGHTA and FQGNSA. CDR3 coding DNA: TGTGCCAGCAGCTTAGCGACGTCAGGGTACTATGGCTACACCTTC. Translation: CASSLATSGYYGYTF.

This chain connects TRBV9 to TRBJ1-6; 7 bases are shared with TRBD1. With V trimmed by 0 bases and J by 3 bases, 3 bases remained unmatched. CDR1 SGDLS and CDR2 YYNGEE come from the germline V gene. The CDR3 contains 16 residues. The CDR3 sequence is CASSVAWDSYNSPLHF. CDR3 nucleotides: TGTGCCAGCAGCGTAGCATGGGACAGCTATAATTCACCCCTCCACTTT.

This clonotype appeared many times. V and J are TRBV19 and TRBJ2-1; D is ambiguous. V lost 1 base, J lost 2 bases, and 6 bases lay in between. This CDR3 region has 14 residues. Germline V gene sequence: CDR1 LNHDA, CDR2 SQIVND (reference sequence). As DNA, the CDR3 is TGTGCCAGTAGTATAGGCTACCCCTACAATGAGCAGTTCTTC. It is translated as CASSIGYPYNEQFF.

In this sample, this clonotype turned up many times. The chain carries TRBV7-8 and TRBJ2-1; 10 bases match TRBD2. The germline gives CDR1 SGHVS, CDR2 FQNEAQ. The CDR3 runs to 16 residues. Trimming at V came to 7 bases and at J to 6 bases, leaving 12 bases not matched to a gene. The CDR3 sequence: CASTQGASGRSNEQFF. CDR3 coding DNA: TGTGCCAGCACCCAGGGGGCTAGCGGGAGAAGCAATGAGCAGTTCTTC.

This clonotype was detected many times. The J gene is TRBJ1-1, the V gene TRBV30; no reliable D call. CDR1 and CDR2 (germline): GTSNPN, SVGIG (reference sequence). The ends were cut back, 1 base at V and 0 bases at J, with 6 bases in the middle. The CDR3 length is 13 residues. Written as DNA, the CDR3 is TGTGCCTGGAGTGCCTCCATGAACACTGAAGCTTTCTTT. This codes for CAWSASMNTEAFF.

This clonotype was detected a few times. A much larger clone sits a single nucleotide away, making a read error possible. The rearrangement links TRBV28 to TRBJ1-1, with 7 bases matching TRBD1. Germline V gene lookup returns CDR1 MDHEN and CDR2 SYDVKM. The CDR3 sequence is 16 residues long. The CDR3 DNA is TGTGCCAACAGTCCGGCAGCCGGGACAGAGAACACTGAAGCTTTCTTT. Protein sequence: CANSPAAGTENTEAFF.